This is a list of T cell receptor beta chains from one sample in a study of T-cell memory formation after mild COVID-19. TCRdb ran MiXCR on the 5' RACE reads and lists one entry per CDR3 protein. The sample has a few hundred thousand distinct CDR3 sequences; around 27% are singletons. Sequenced: PBMCs or a T cell subset sorted from them (not recorded which). The receptors stem from an adult woman who had mild COVID-19 (a few samples of this study predate the infection). Cell type and time point are not known. The CDR3 runs from the conserved cysteine through the conserved F or W. Fields, in order: clone size, J gene, V gene, D gene, CDR3 DNA, CDR3 protein. The D gene is left open where the match is weak. The size entry is marked missing in some rows and otherwise reads once, few, many or a size class.

>few|TRBJ1-1|TRBV14|TRBD1
TGTGCCAGCAGCCAAGATCAGGGGGCCGGTAAAGCTTTCTTT
CASSQDQGAGKAFF
>few|TRBJ2-7|TRBV7-9|TRBD1
TGTGCCAGCAGCCCCCGGGACAGGGACCACGAGCAGTACTTC
CASSPRDRDHEQYF
>NA|TRBJ2-3|TRBV20-1|NA
TGCAGTGCTAGAGGGTCGGCCGAACAGGCCTCACCTTACACAGATACGCAGTATTTT
CSARGSAEQASPYTDTQYF
>NA|TRBJ2-7|TRBV7-6|NA
TGTGCCAGCAGCTTAGAACCGGGACATCTGCGCGAGCAGTACTTC
CASSLEPGHLREQYF
>few|TRBJ2-3|TRBV5-5|TRBD2
TGTGCCAGCAGCTGGAACCCTAGCGGGGGAAGCACAGATACGCAGTATTTT
CASSWNPSGGSTDTQYF
>NA|TRBJ2-7|TRBV5-1|NA
TGCGCCAGCAGCTTGGAGGGACTGAGCCACGAGCAGTACTTC
CASSLEGLSHEQYF
>NA|TRBJ2-4|TRBV29-1|NA
TGCAGCGTTGCTGTTATCCACGGGGGTTATAACATTCAGTACTTC
CSVAVIHGGYNIQYF
>NA|TRBJ2-7|TRBV9|NA
TGTGCCAGCAGCGGGGACGGTAACGAGCAGTACTTC
CASSGDGNEQYF
>NA|TRBJ2-3|TRBV6-2/TRBV6-3|NA
TGTGCCAGCAGCGAAGCTCCTTGGGCCCGCCGGTCAGATACGCAGTATTTT
CASSEAPWARRSDTQYF
>NA|TRBJ2-5|TRBV6-6|TRBD1
TGTGCCAGCAGTGGAACACAGGGGGAGACCCAGTACTTC
CASSGTQGETQYF
>NA|TRBJ2-1|TRBV13|TRBD2
TGTGCCAGCAGGCTCCCGGTAGCGGGGACGGAGCAGTTCTTC
CASRLPVAGTEQFF
>NA|TRBJ2-5|TRBV7-9|NA
TGTGCCAGCAGCTTAAGGGTGGAGACCCAGTACTTC
CASSLRVETQYF
>few|TRBJ2-3|TRBV7-6|TRBD1
TGTGCCAGCAGTCGGGACAGGAACACAGATACGCAGTATTTT
CASSRDRNTDTQYF
>NA|TRBJ1-2|TRBV6-5|NA
TGTGCCAGCAGTGACCCCGCAGGGCGGAACCTTTATGGCTACACCTTC
CASSDPAGRNLYGYTF
>NA|TRBJ1-1|TRBV4-1|NA
TGCGCCAGCAGCCAAGGGACCTCCAGACAATCGGAAGCTTTCTTT
CASSQGTSRQSEAFF
>NA|TRBJ2-7|TRBV7-9|NA
TGTGCCAGCAGCCATTCTGCGCTAGAAGTAGGGACGCTTCAGGGCGAGCAGTACTTC
CASSHSALEVGTLQGEQYF
>NA|TRBJ2-1|TRBV5-6|NA
TGTGCCAGCAGCCTCGGCGTGGTAGCGGAGGACAATGAGCAGTTCTTC
CASSLGVVAEDNEQFF
>NA|TRBJ2-7|TRBV10-3|TRBD1
TGTGCCATCAGCCCGGGACAGAACTACGAGCAGTACTTC
CAISPGQNYEQYF
>NA|TRBJ2-5|TRBV4-3|NA
TGCGCCAGCAGCCAAACGCCCCAAGAGACCCAGTACTTC
CASSQTPQETQYF
>NA|TRBJ2-3|TRBV27|TRBD1
TGTGCCAGCAGTTGGACAGGGCCGACAGATACGCAGTATTTT
CASSWTGPTDTQYF
>few|TRBJ1-1|TRBV20-1|TRBD1
TGCAGTGCTAGCAAGCAGGGGGTCGGTTTTTCTGAAGCTTTCTTT
CSASKQGVGFSEAFF
>NA|TRBJ2-3|TRBV21-1|NA
TGTGCCAGCAGCAAAGCTATAAAGGCACCCACTAGCACAGATACGCAGTATTTT
CASSKAIKAPTSTDTQYF
>few|TRBJ2-1|TRBV3-1|TRBD1
TGTGCCAGCAGTCACTATCGACAGGGTAAGGAGGAGCAGTTCTTC
CASSHYRQGKEEQFF
>NA|TRBJ2-2|TRBV11-2|NA
TGTGCCAGCAGCTTAGGGTACGGGGGTTCCGGGGAGCTGTTTTTT
CASSLGYGGSGELFF
>few|TRBJ2-1|TRBV6-6|TRBD2
TGTGCCAGCAGTTACGTGGGAGGGCCCAATGAGCAGTTCTTC
CASSYVGGPNEQFF
>few|TRBJ1-4|TRBV5-1|TRBD1
TGCGCCAGTAACACCGGGACAGGGGAGGGCGGAAAACTGTTTTTT
CASNTGTGEGGKLFF
>NA|TRBJ2-7|TRBV25-1|TRBD2
TGTGCCAGCGGGAGAGCGGGAGACCCCCACGAGCAGTACTTC
CASGRAGDPHEQYF
>NA|TRBJ2-3|TRBV9|NA
TGTGCCAGCAGCGGGACTAACGGGGATACGCAGTATTTT
CASSGTNGDTQYF
>few|TRBJ2-1|TRBV20-1|TRBD1
TGCAGTGCTTCCAGACAGGGGAGGAATGAGCAGTTCTTC
CSASRQGRNEQFF
>NA|TRBJ2-7|TRBV12-3/TRBV12-4|NA
TGTGCCAGCAGCCAACCGGGACTGACCTCCTACGAGCAGTACTTC
CASSQPGLTSYEQYF
>NA|TRBJ2-7|TRBV7-9|NA
TGTGCCAGCAGCCCAACTTCCAGGCACGAGCAGTACTTC
CASSPTSRHEQYF
>few|TRBJ2-5|TRBV10-3|TRBD2
TGTGCCACCCGGGGGACTAGCGGGGGACAAGAGACCCAGTACTTC
CATRGTSGGQETQYF
>NA|TRBJ2-3|TRBV29-1|TRBD1
TGCAGCGTTGATGACAGGGTTCCGGCTACGCAGTATTTT
CSVDDRVPATQYF
>NA|TRBJ1-1|TRBV16|NA
TGTGCCAGCAGCCAATTATCAGGGGAAAGAAACACTGAAGCTTTCTTT
CASSQLSGERNTEAFF
>many|TRBJ2-2|TRBV30|TRBD2
TGTGCCTGGAGTGTAGCGGGAGGGCACACCGGGGAGCTGTTTTTT
CAWSVAGGHTGELFF
>NA|TRBJ2-2|TRBV5-5|TRBD1
TGTGCCAGCAGCCCGGGACAGGGAATAAACACCGGGGAGCTGTTTTTT
CASSPGQGINTGELFF
>few|TRBJ1-1|TRBV29-1|NA
TGCAGCATCAAGAACACTGAAGCTTTCTTT
CSIKNTEAFF
>NA|TRBJ2-7|TRBV14|NA
TGTGCCAGCAGCCGACAGGCTCCCTACGAGCAGTACTTC
CASSRQAPYEQYF
>NA|TRBJ2-2|TRBV7-2|NA
TGTGCCAGCAGCTTAGAAGGGATCGGGGAGCTGTTTTTT
CASSLEGIGELFF
>NA|TRBJ2-5|TRBV30|TRBD2
TGTGCCTGGAGCGGGCGGCTAGCGGGAGAGACCCAGTACTTC
CAWSGRLAGETQYF
>few|TRBJ2-1|TRBV5-1|TRBD2
TGCGCCAGCAGCGTGGGGACTAGCGGGGGAGATGAGCAGTTCTTC
CASSVGTSGGDEQFF
>NA|TRBJ2-1|TRBV2|NA
TGTGCCAGCAGTGAATTAGCAGCCTCCTACAATGAGCAGTTCTTC
CASSELAASYNEQFF
>few|TRBJ2-3|TRBV5-1|TRBD2
TGCGCCAGCAGCTTGGCCGAGGGAGGTAGCGGGATTTTT
CASSLAEGGSGIF
>NA|TRBJ2-5|TRBV30|NA
TGTGCCTGCCAGCGAGACTACGGCCAAGAGACCCAGTACTTC
CACQRDYGQETQYF
>NA|TRBJ2-2|TRBV10-3|NA
TGTGCCATCAGTGCGGGACCCGGGGAGCTGTTTTTT
CAISAGPGELFF
>NA|TRBJ1-1|TRBV29-1|NA
TGCAGCGCCCTACAGCGGGGGGGAATCACTGAAGCTTTCTTT
CSALQRGGITEAFF
>few|TRBJ2-2|TRBV3-1|NA
TGTGCCAGCAGCCACTATTCTTACTGGATGAACACCGGGGAGCTGTTTTTT
CASSHYSYWMNTGELFF
>many|TRBJ2-1|TRBV11-3|NA
TGTGCCAGCAGCCCGATGGACTGGAATGAGCAGTTCTTC
CASSPMDWNEQFF
>NA|TRBJ1-2|TRBV9|NA
TGTGCCAGCAGCGCGGGGCAGGGACCTAACTATGGCTACACCTTC
CASSAGQGPNYGYTF
>NA|TRBJ1-1|TRBV4-1|NA
TGCGCCAGCAGCCAGGGAACATTAAAATTGAACACTGAAGCTTTCTTT
CASSQGTLKLNTEAFF
>few|TRBJ2-5|TRBV5-1|TRBD1
TGCGCCAGCAGCCCAAGACCGGGACAGGGGATAGGCGAGACCCAGTACTTC
CASSPRPGQGIGETQYF
>NA|TRBJ2-5|TRBV15|TRBD1
TGTGCCACCAGCAGACAGGGGGCTTACGAGACCCAGTACTTC
CATSRQGAYETQYF
>few|TRBJ2-5|TRBV24-1|NA
TGTGCCACCAGTGATGTCGTCCCAAAAGAGACCCAGTACTTC
CATSDVVPKETQYF
>NA|TRBJ2-1|TRBV20-1|TRBD2
TGCAGTGCTAGACTCCGGGAGGGTTACAATGAGCAGTTCTTC
CSARLREGYNEQFF
>few|TRBJ2-5|TRBV5-1|NA
TGCGCCAGCAGCGCGGGGACCCAAGAGACCCAGTACTTC
CASSAGTQETQYF
>NA|TRBJ2-2|TRBV19|NA
TGTGCCAGTACAGGGACCGGGGAGCTGTTTTTT
CASTGTGELFF
>NA|TRBJ1-1|TRBV7-8|TRBD1
TGTGCCAGCAGCCCACGGACAGGGCCCGTGAACACTGAAGCTTTCTTT
CASSPRTGPVNTEAFF
>NA|TRBJ2-5|TRBV5-1|TRBD1
TGCGCCAGCAGCTGGAGGGCAGGGGGCCCAGAGACCCAGTACTTC
CASSWRAGGPETQYF